This passage covers 25 T cell receptor beta chains from one sample sequenced in a study of cytotoxic CD8 clonotypes in ibrutinib-treated CLL. Assay: immunoSEQ multiplex PCR; the TCRdb copy retains only in-frame clones and omits some. Of approximately 140,000 clones in the sample, about 72% were seen once. This material consisted of PBMCs, taken after 12 months of ibrutinib treatment. These receptors were taken from a human donor with chronic lymphocytic leukemia.

The gene calls are TRBV7-9 and TRBJ2-7; 13 nucleotides match TRBD2. The CDR3 covers 18 residues. Germline trimming cut 5 bases from V and 0 bases from J; bases unmatched to any gene: 10. Germline V gives CDR1 SEHNR, CDR2 FQNEAQ (reference sequence). In DNA form, the CDR3 reads TGTGCCAGCAGCCCAGGTCTGGGACTAGCGGGGACCTCCTACGAGCAGTACTTC. Protein: CASSPGLGLAGTSYEQYF.

This clone has a single count. The V gene is TRBV7-2, the J gene TRBJ2-7; no reliable D call. From germline, CDR1 is SGHTA and CDR2 FQGNSA. The CDR3 totals 13 residues. Trimming stripped 1 base from V and 5 bases from J, with 9 bases between. The CDR3 protein is CASSLVYVHEQYF. The CDR3 DNA sequence: TGTGCCAGCAGCTTAGTCTATGTGCACGAGCAGTACTTC.

The chain links TRBV7-9 to TRBJ2-7, with D perhaps TRBD2 (5 bases). V was pared by 8 bases and J by 2 bases, with 10 bases between. CDR1 and CDR2 from the germline V gene are SEHNR and FQNEAQ (reference sequence). The CDR3 totals 12 residues. CDR3 amino acids: CASSSGTYEQYF. CDR3 bases: TGTGCCAGCTCAAGCGGAACCTACGAGCAGTACTTC.

The chain is built from TRBV20-1 and TRBJ2-3; D ambiguous. Trimming took 3 bases from V and 5 from J, leaving 6 bases between them. This CDR3 has 11 residues. Looked up from germline, CDR1 is DFQATT and CDR2 is SNEGSKA (reference sequence). The CDR3 spells CSASILDTQYF. The CDR3 DNA reads as TGCAGTGCTAGTATCCTAGATACGCAGTATTTT.

This rearrangement joins TRBV30 to TRBJ2-1; a possible D gene is TRBD1 (6 bases). The germline V gene has CDR1 GTSNPN and CDR2 SVGIG (reference sequence). The CDR3 has 14 residues. With 0 bases removed from V and 5 bases from J, the gap between germline ends came to 11 bases. CDR3 amino acids: CAWSVHAGDNEQFF. The CDR3, as DNA: TGTGCCTGGAGTGTACATGCAGGGGACAATGAGCAGTTCTTC.

This clone was observed many times. The same CDR3 is also encoded by other DNA sequences in this sample. CDR3 sequence reads: CAWSGKGNQPQHF. As DNA, the CDR3 is TGTGCCTGGAGTGGAAAGGGCAATCAGCCCCAGCATTTT. This chain connects TRBV30 to TRBJ1-5; D not resolved. This CDR3 is 13 amino acids long. V was clipped by 1 base and J by 2 bases, with 6 bases between them. From germline, CDR1 is GTSNPN and CDR2 SVGIG (reference sequence).

The chain has TRBV28 and TRBJ2-1, with a tentative D call TRBD2 (6 bases). The V gene lost 8 bases and the J gene lost 2 bases, with 7 bases spanning the gap. Germline V gene data show CDR1 as MDHEN and CDR2 as SYDVKM. The CDR3 length is 12 residues. The CDR3 nucleotides read TGTGCCAGCGGCGGGGCCTACAATGAGCAGTTCTTC. Translated: CASGGAYNEQFF.

V usage is TRBV5-1 and J usage is TRBJ2-6, with 7 bases identical to TRBD1. Germline V lookup: CDR1 SGHRS, CDR2 YFSETQ. CDR3 size: 16 residues. The V segment lost 4 bases and the J segment 0 bases; nucleotides outside the gene matches: 4. The DNA of the CDR3 is TGCGCCAGCAGCGTAGGGGACAGCTCTGGGGCCAACGTCCTGACTTTC. Translated, it gives CASSVGDSSGANVLTF. Looking up the rest from reference TRBV5-1 and TRBJ2-6 gives the full variable domain: KAGVTQTPRYLIKTRGQQVTLSCSPISGHRSVSWYQQTPGQGLQFLFEYFSETQRNKGNFPGRFSGRQFSNSRSEMNVSTLELGDSALYLCASSVGDSSGANVLTFGAGSRLTVL.

This chain joins TRBV28 and TRBJ1-2; the D gene is possibly TRBD1 (6 bases). The germline V and J ends were trimmed by 3 bases and 5 bases, with 13 bases remaining between them. Per germline, CDR1 MDHEN and CDR2 SYDVKM. The CDR3 sequence is 14 residues long. This CDR3 is CASSLVQGSYGYTF. The CDR3 nucleotides are TGTGCCAGCAGTTTGGTCCAGGGGAGTTATGGCTACACCTTC.

The rearrangement uses TRBV28 and TRBJ1-5; 9 nucleotides agree with TRBD1. Germline CDR1 MDHEN, CDR2 SYDVKM. The V segment lost 2 bases and the J segment 12 bases; nucleotides outside the gene matches: 2. The CDR3 covers 12 residues. CDR3 sequence: CASSLLDRGQHF. CDR3 coding DNA: TGTGCCAGCAGTTTACTGGACAGGGGCCAGCATTTT.

Comments on this clone: Sequence at one end of the junction differs from germline and may be a read error. The rearrangement links TRBV5-5 to TRBJ1-1; D uncertain. The germline gives CDR1 SGHKS, CDR2 YYEKEE (reference sequence). There are 14 residues in the CDR3. This chain's CDR3 is CASSEPEGNAEAFF. In nucleotides, the CDR3 is TGTGCCAGCAGCGAGCCCGAAGGGAACGCTGAAGCTTTCTTT.

This chain uses TRBV9 with TRBJ1-5, with unresolved D. V was clipped by 3 bases and J by 4 bases, with 11 bases between them. This CDR3 has 14 amino acids. Per the germline V gene, CDR1 is SGDLS and CDR2 is YYNGEE. CDR3 region: CASSGPGENQPQHF. As DNA, the CDR3 is TGTGCCAGCAGCGGTCCCGGGGAAAATCAGCCCCAGCATTTT.

The rearrangement links TRBV6-5 to TRBJ1-2; a weak D match, TRBD1 (6 bases). The CDR3 covers 15 residues. CDR1 MNHEY and CDR2 SVGAGI come from the germline V gene. Between the trimmed V and J ends, which lost 6 bases and 2 bases, there was a span of 16 bases. The CDR3: CASSYNRVMNYGYTF. In DNA form, the CDR3 reads TGTGCCAGCAGCTACAACAGGGTCATGAACTATGGCTACACCTTC.

V and J are TRBV5-4 and TRBJ2-7, with D perhaps TRBD1 (6 bases). The CDR3 extends over 16 amino acids. Trimming removed 0 bases at V and 3 bases at J, with 16 bases between. CDR1 and CDR2 from the germline V gene are SGHNT and YYREEE (reference sequence). The CDR3 protein is CASSLGGQGLYYEQYF. The DNA of the CDR3 is TGTGCCAGCAGCTTGGGGGGGCAGGGGCTCTACTACGAGCAGTACTTC.

The chain has TRBV10-3 and TRBJ1-1; tentative D call: TRBD1 (5 bases). Germline CDR1 and CDR2: ENHRY and SYGVKD. This CDR3 spans 12 amino acids. Trimming cost V 10 bases and J 2 bases, with 11 bases left between them. The CDR3 sequence is CATSGGNTEAFF. The CDR3 nucleotides read TGTGCCACCTCGGGGGGAAACACTGAAGCTTTCTTT.

The chain has TRBV19 and TRBJ2-4, with 12 positions matching TRBD2. This CDR3 region has 20 residues. After removal of 5 bases from V and 1 base from J, the junction contained 15 bases not matched to a gene. In germline, CDR1 is LNHDA, CDR2 SQIVND (reference sequence). The CDR3, as DNA: TGTGCCAGTAGTGCCCAGGTGGCTAGCGGGAGGGCCGCGGCCAAAAACATTCAGTACTTC. Its protein product is CASSAQVASGRAAAKNIQYF.

This chain links TRBV7-2 with TRBJ2-2; 8 positions match TRBD1. Losses at the gene ends were 8 bases for V and 2 bases for J; bases not matched to a gene: 13. The CDR3 sequence is 17 residues long. Germline V gives CDR1 SGHTA, CDR2 FQGNSA. CDR3 sequence reads: CASAHPGQVTNTGELFF. The CDR3, as DNA: TGTGCCAGCGCGCATCCGGGACAGGTAACTAACACCGGGGAGCTGTTTTTT. Combining the CDR3 with reference TRBV7-2 and TRBJ2-2 gives the whole variable domain GAGVSQSPSNKVTEKGKDVELRCDPISGHTALYWYRQSLGQGLEFLIYFQGNSAPDKSGLPSDRFSAERTGGSVSTLTIQRTQQEDSAVYLCASAHPGQVTNTGELFFGEGSRLTVL.

V usage is TRBV7-3 and J usage is TRBJ2-2, with TRBD2 matching over 11 bases. The CDR3 consists of 16 residues. V was clipped by 4 bases and J by 1 base; unmatched bases: 2. CDR1 SGHTA and CDR2 FQGTGA come from the germline V gene. CDR3 loop: CASSSGTSGNTGELFF. Written as DNA, the CDR3 is TGTGCCAGCAGCTCGGGGACTAGCGGGAACACCGGGGAGCTGTTTTTT.

CDR3 sequence: CASSFGQHGEQYF. CDR3 DNA sequence: TGTGCCAGCAGTTTTGGGCAGCACGGGGAGCAGTACTTC. V is TRBV6-5 and J is TRBJ2-7; D not certain. The V end lost 4 bases, the J end lost 7 bases, and 14 bases lay between the germline ends. Germline values: CDR1 MNHEY, CDR2 SVGAGI. The CDR3 loop spans 13 amino acids.

The rearrangement links TRBV10-3 to TRBJ2-5; D unresolved. The CDR3 is 12 amino acids. Germline loops: CDR1 ENHRY, CDR2 SYGVKD. V shed 11 bases and J shed 4 bases, with 14 bases lying between them. This CDR3 is CAATEPGETQYF. The CDR3 DNA follows: TGTGCCGCCACGGAGCCTGGAGAGACCCAGTACTTC.

This clone was observed a single time. The chain carries TRBV7-9 and TRBJ2-3; no clear D gene. V gave up 11 bases and J gave up 0 bases, with 12 bases separating them. The CDR3 loop spans 13 amino acids. Germline assignment: CDR1 SEHNR and CDR2 FQNEAQ (reference sequence). CDR3 residues: CALGSTSTDTQYF. The DNA for the CDR3 is TGTGCCCTCGGTTCAACTAGCACAGATACGCAGTATTTT.

The V and J genes are TRBV28 and TRBJ1-1; no clear D. Germline V gene sequence: CDR1 MDHEN, CDR2 SYDVKM. Trimming shortened V by 8 bases and J by 1 base, and 14 bases separated the two germline ends. This CDR3 is 14 amino acids long. For the CDR3, the DNA is TGTGCCAGCCTGGTTGGATCATGGAACACTGAAGCTTTCTTT. Its protein product is CASLVGSWNTEAFF.

Written as DNA, the CDR3 is TGTGCCAGCAGTTTGGGTGGTGTGGACGGGACAGGGATTTTATATAGCAATCAGCCCCAGCATTTT. Amino acids: CASSLGGVDGTGILYSNQPQHF. The chain is built from TRBV28 and TRBJ1-5; 9 bases agree with TRBD1. The CDR3 length is 22 residues. V dropped 3 bases and J dropped 0; count of bases not matched to a gene: 21. The V gene's germline CDR1 is MDHEN and CDR2 SYDVKM. Filled out from reference TRBV28 and TRBJ1-5, the complete variable domain reads DVKVTQSSRYLVKRTGEKVFLECVQDMDHENMFWYRQDPGLGLRLIYFSYDVKMKEKGDIPEGYSVSREKKERFSLILESASTNQTSMYLCASSLGGVDGTGILYSNQPQHFGDGTRLSIL.

The genes are TRBV11-2 and TRBJ2-7; tentative D call: TRBD2 (5 bases). V lost 5 bases and J 6 bases, leaving 14 bases between the germline ends. CDR1 SGHAT and CDR2 FQNNGV come from the germline V gene. The CDR3 consists of 13 residues. The CDR3 region has the DNA TGTGCCAGCAGCCCCTCTGGAGGATCCGAGCAGTACTTC. Its protein is CASSPSGGSEQYF.

CDR3 in amino acids: CASSLSGTGAYEQYF. DNA of the CDR3: TGTGCCAGCAGCTTATCGGGGACAGGGGCCTACGAGCAGTACTTC. The chain links TRBV7-9 to TRBJ2-7; 10 positions agree with TRBD1. J gave up 2 bases and V 2 bases, and 3 bases lay outside the gene matches. The CDR3 sequence is 15 residues long. Germline loops: CDR1 SEHNR, CDR2 FQNEAQ (reference sequence).